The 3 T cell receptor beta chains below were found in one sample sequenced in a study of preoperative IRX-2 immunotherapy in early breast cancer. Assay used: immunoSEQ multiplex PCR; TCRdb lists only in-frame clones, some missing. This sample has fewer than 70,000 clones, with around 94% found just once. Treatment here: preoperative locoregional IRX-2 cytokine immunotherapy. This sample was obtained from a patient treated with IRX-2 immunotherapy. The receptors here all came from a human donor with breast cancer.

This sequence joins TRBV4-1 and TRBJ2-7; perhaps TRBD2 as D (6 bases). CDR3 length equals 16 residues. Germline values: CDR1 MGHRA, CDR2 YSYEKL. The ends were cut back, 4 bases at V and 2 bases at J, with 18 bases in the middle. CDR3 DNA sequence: TGCGCCAGCAGCCGACTTGCGGGGCAGTTAACCTACGAGCAGTACTTC. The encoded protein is CASSRLAGQLTYEQYF.

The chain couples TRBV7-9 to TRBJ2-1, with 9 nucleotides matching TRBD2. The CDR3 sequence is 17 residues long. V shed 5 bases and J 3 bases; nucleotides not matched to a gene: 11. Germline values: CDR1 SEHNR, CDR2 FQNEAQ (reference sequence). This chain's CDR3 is CASSPPPRLAVYNEQFF. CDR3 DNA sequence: TGTGCCAGCAGCCCGCCACCCCGACTAGCGGTCTACAATGAGCAGTTCTTC.

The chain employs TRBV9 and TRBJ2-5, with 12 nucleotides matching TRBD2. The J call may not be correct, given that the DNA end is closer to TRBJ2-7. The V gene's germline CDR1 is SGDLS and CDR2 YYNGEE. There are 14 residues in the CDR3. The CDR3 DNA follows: TGTGCCAGCAGCCACGGACTAGCGGGGTACGAGCAGTACTTC. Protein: CASSHGLAGYEQYF.